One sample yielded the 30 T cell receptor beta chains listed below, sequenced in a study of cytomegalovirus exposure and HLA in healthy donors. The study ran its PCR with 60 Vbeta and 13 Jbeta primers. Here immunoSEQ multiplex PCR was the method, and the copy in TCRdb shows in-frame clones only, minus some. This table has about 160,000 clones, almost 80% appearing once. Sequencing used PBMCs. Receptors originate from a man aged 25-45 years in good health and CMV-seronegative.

CDR3 DNA sequence: TGTGCCAGCCAGGGACAGAACTATGGCTACACCTTC. This sequence encodes CASQGQNYGYTF. The chain has TRBV6-5 and TRBJ1-2; 7 bases fit TRBD1. Germline V gene data show CDR1 as MNHEY and CDR2 as SVGAGI. With 8 bases clipped from V and 2 bases from J, the junction kept 2 bases outside the gene matches. The CDR3 is 12 amino acids.

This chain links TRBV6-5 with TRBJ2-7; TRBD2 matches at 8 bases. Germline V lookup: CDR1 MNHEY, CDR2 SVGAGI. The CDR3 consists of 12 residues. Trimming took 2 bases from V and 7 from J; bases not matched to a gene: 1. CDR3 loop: CASSYGGREQYF. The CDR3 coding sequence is TGTGCCAGCAGTTACGGCGGGAGGGAGCAGTACTTC.

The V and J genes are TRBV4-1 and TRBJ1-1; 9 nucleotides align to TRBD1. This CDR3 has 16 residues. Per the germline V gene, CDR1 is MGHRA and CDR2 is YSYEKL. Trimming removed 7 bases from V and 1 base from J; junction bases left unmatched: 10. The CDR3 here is CASKTSMGQGNTEAFF. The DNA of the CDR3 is TGCGCCAGCAAGACTTCTATGGGACAGGGGAACACTGAAGCTTTCTTT.

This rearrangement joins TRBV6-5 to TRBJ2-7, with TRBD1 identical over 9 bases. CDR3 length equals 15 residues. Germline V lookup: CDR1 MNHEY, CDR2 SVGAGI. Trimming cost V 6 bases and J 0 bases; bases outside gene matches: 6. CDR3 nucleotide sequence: TGTGCCAGCAGAATACCGGGACAGGGCTCCTACGAGCAGTACTTC. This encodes CASRIPGQGSYEQYF.

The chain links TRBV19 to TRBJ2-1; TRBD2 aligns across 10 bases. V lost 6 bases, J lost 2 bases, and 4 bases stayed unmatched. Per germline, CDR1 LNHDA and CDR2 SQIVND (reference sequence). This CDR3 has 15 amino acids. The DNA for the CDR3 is TGTGCCAGTAGCCTAAGCGGGAGGGCCTACAATGAGCAGTTCTTC. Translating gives CASSLSGRAYNEQFF.

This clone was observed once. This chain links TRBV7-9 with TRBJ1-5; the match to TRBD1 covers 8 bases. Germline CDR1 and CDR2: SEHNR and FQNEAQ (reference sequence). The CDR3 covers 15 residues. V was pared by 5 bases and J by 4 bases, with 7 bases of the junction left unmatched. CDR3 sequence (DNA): TGTGCCAGCAGCCCAGACAGGGGTTGGAATCAGCCCCAGCATTTT. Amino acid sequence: CASSPDRGWNQPQHF.

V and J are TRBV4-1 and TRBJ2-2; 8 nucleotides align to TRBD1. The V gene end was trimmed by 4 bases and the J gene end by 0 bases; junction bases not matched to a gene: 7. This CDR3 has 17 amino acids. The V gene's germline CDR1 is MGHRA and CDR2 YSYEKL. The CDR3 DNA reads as TGCGCCAGCAGCCTCCTGGGACAGGCGTCGAACACCGGGGAGCTGTTTTTT. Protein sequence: CASSLLGQASNTGELFF.

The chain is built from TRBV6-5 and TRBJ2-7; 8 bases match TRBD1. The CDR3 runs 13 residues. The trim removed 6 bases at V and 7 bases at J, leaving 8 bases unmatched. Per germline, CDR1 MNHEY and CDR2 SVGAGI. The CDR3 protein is CASRNRGTGEQYF. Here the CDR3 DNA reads TGTGCCAGCAGGAACAGGGGGACGGGGGAGCAGTACTTC.

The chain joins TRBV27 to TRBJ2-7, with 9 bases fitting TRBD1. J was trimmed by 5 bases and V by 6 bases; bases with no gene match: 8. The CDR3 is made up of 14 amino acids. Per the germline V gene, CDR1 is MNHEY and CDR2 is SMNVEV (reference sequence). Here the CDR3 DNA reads TGTGCCAGCAGCTTACGGGGACAGGGCCACGAGCAGTACTTC. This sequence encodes CASSLRGQGHEQYF.

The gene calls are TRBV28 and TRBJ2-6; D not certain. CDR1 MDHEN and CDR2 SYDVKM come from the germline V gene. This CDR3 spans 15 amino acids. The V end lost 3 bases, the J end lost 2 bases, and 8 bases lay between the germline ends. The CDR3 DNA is TGTGCCAGCAGTTTTGTGACTCCTGGGGCCAACGTCCTGACTTTC. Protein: CASSFVTPGANVLTF.

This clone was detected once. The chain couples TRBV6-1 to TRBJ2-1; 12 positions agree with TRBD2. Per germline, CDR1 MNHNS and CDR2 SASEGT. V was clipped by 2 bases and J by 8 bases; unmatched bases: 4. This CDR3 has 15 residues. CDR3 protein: CASSELAGGPDEQFF. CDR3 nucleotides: TGTGCCAGCAGTGAACTAGCGGGAGGGCCCGATGAGCAGTTCTTC.

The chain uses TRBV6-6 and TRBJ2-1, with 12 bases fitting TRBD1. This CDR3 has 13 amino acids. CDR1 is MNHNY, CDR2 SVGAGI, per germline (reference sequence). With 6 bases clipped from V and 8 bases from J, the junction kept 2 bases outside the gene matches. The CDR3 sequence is CASRGQGAYEQFF. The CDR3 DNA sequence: TGTGCCAGCAGGGGACAGGGGGCATATGAGCAGTTCTTC.

CDR3 DNA sequence: TGTGCCAGCTTGACAGGGGTCTATGGCTACACCTTC. Residues: CASLTGVYGYTF. The genes are TRBV7-2 and TRBJ1-2; 8 bases line up with TRBD1. Germline CDR1 and CDR2: SGHTA and FQGNSA. V trimming: 8 bases; J trimming: 4 bases; junction bases outside the gene matches: 3. The CDR3 length is 12 residues.

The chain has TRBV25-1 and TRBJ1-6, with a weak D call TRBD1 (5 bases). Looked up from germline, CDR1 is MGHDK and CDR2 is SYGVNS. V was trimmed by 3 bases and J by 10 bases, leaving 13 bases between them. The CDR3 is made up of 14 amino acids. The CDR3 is CASSDRQGRSPLHF. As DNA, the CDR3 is TGTGCCAGCAGTGATCGCCAGGGTCGGTCACCCCTCCACTTT.

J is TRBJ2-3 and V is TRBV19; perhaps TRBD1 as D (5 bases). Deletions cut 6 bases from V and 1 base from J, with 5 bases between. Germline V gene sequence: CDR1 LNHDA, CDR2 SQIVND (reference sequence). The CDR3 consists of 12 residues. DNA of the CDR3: TGTGCCAGTAGCAGGGGCACAGATACGCAGTATTTT. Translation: CASSRGTDTQYF.

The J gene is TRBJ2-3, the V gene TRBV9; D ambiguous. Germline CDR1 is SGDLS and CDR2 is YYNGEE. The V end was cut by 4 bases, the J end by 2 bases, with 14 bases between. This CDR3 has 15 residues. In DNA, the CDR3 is TGTGCCAGCAGCATCACGACAAAGCCCACAGATACGCAGTATTTT. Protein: CASSITTKPTDTQYF.

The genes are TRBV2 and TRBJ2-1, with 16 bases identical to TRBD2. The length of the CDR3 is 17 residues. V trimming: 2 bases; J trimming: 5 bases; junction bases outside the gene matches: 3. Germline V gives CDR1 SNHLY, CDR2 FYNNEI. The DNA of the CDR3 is TGTGCCAGCAGTGAACTAGGGACTAGCGGGAGGGACAATGAGCAGTTCTTC. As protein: CASSELGTSGRDNEQFF.

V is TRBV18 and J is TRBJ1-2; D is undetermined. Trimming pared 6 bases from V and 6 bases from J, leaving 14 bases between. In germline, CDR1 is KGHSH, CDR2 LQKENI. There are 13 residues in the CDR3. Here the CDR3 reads CASSQRDSDGYTF. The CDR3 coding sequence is TGTGCCAGCTCCCAACGAGACTCGGATGGCTACACCTTC.

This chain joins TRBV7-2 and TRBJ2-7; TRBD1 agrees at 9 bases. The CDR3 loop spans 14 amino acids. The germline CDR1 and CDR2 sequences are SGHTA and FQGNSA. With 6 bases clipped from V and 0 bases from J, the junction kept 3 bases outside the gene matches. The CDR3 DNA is TGTGCCAGCAGTCCGGACAGGGGCTCCTACGAGCAGTACTTC. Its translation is CASSPDRGSYEQYF.

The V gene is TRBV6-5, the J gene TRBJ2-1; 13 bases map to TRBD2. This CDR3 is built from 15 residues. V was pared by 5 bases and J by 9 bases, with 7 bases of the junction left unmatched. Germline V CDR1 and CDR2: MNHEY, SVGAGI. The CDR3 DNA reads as TGTGCCAGCAGTATAGGACTAGCGGGGGCCGGTGAGCAGTTCTTC. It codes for CASSIGLAGAGEQFF.

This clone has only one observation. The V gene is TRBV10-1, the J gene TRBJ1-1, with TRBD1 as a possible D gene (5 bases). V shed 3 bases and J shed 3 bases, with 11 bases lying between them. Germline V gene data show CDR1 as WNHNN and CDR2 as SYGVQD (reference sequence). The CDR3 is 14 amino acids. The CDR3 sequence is CASSDGGLDTEAFF. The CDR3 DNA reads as TGCGCCAGCAGTGACGGGGGACTCGACACTGAAGCTTTCTTT.

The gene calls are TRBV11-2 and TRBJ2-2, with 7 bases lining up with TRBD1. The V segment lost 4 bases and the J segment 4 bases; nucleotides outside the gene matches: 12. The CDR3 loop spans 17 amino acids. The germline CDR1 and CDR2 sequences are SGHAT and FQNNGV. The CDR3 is CASSWGQPSSGTGELFF. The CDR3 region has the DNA TGTGCCAGCAGCTGGGGACAGCCATCGTCGGGCACCGGGGAGCTGTTTTTT.

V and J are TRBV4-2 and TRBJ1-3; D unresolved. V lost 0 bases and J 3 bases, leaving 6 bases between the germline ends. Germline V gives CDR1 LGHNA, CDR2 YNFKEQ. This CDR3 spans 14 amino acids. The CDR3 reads CASSQEAFGNTIYF. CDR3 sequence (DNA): TGTGCCAGCAGCCAAGAAGCGTTTGGAAACACCATATATTTT.

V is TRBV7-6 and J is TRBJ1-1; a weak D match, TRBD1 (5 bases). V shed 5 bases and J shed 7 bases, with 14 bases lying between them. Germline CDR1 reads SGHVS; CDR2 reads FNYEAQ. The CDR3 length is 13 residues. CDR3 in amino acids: CASSPKGYGEAFF. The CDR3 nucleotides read TGTGCCAGCAGCCCAAAGGGGTATGGTGAAGCTTTCTTT. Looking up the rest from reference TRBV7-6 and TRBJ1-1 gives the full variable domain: GAGVSQSPRYKVTKRGQDVALRCDPISGHVSLYWYRQALGQGPEFLTYFNYEAQQDKSGLPNDRFSAERPEGSISTLTIQRTEQRDSAMYRCASSPKGYGEAFFGQGTRLTVV.

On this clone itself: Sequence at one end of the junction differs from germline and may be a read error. The CDR3: CAWGVTGWDNEQFF. Here the CDR3 DNA reads TGTGCCTGGGGTGTGACAGGGTGGGACAATGAGCAGTTCTTC. The V gene is TRBV30, the J gene TRBJ2-1; 7 bases map to TRBD1. Germline CDR1 is GTSNPN and CDR2 is SVGIG (reference sequence). The CDR3 is made up of 14 amino acids.

The CDR3 DNA reads as TGCGCCAGCAGCTTGGAGGGGACAGGGAACGGCTACACCTTC. Translation: CASSLEGTGNGYTF. This rearrangement joins TRBV5-1 to TRBJ1-2, with 9 bases identical to TRBD1. In germline, CDR1 is SGHRS, CDR2 YFSETQ. Germline trimming cut 0 bases from V and 8 bases from J; bases unmatched to any gene: 5. The CDR3 is 14 amino acids.

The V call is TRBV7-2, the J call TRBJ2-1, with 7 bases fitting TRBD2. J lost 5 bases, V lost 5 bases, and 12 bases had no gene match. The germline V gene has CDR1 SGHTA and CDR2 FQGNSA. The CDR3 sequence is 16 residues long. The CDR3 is CASSLGRGGSHNEQFF. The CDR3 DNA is TGTGCCAGCAGCCTCGGTCGGGGCGGGAGCCACAATGAGCAGTTCTTC.

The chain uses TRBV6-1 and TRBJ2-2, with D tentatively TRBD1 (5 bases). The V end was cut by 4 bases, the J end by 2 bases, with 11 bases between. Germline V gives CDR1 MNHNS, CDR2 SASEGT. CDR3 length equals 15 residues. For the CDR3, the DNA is TGTGCCAGCAGTGTTGGGGCGCGAAACACCGGGGAGCTGTTTTTT. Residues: CASSVGARNTGELFF.

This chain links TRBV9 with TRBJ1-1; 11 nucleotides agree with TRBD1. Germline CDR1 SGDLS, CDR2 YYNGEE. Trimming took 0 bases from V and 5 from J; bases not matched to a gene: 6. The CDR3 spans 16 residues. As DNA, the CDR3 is TGTGCCAGCAGCGTAGGGACAGGGGGCGGGAGGACTGAAGCTTTCTTT. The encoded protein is CASSVGTGGGRTEAFF.

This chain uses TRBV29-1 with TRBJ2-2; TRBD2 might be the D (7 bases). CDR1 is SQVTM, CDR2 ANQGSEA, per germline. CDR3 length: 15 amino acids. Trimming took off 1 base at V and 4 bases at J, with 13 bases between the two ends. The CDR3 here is CSVEVGGRGTGELFF. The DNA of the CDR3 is TGCAGCGTTGAAGTCGGGGGGCGGGGCACCGGGGAGCTGTTTTTT.